The 22 T cell receptor beta chains reported below all come from one sample, sequenced in a study of cytomegalovirus exposure and HLA in healthy donors. PCR involved 60 Vbeta and 13 Jbeta primers. Sequencing was performed with immunoSEQ multiplex PCR; in TCRdb, only in-frame clones are kept and a portion is missing. The specimen's table records some 46,000 clones. Sequences were obtained from PBMCs. These receptors originate from a male donor in good health and CMV-seronegative.

The chain carries TRBV5-1 and TRBJ2-7; D is possibly TRBD2 (5 bases). Trimming pared 0 bases from V and 1 base from J, leaving 14 bases between. The CDR3 sequence is 16 residues long. Per the germline V gene, CDR1 is SGHRS and CDR2 is YFSETQ. CDR3 bases: TGCGCCAGCAGCTTGGTTGGCCTAGCTGGATCCTACGAGCAGTACTTC. As protein: CASSLVGLAGSYEQYF.

The rearrangement uses TRBV7-9 and TRBJ2-1; TRBD2 matches at 10 bases. Trimming took 4 bases from V and 9 from J; bases not matched to a gene: 9. Germline CDR1 is SEHNR and CDR2 is FQNEAQ (reference sequence). The CDR3 runs 15 residues. As DNA, the CDR3 is TGTGCCAGCAGCTCTCTAGCGGGAGCCGTGGGTGAGCAGTTCTTC. Translation: CASSSLAGAVGEQFF.

The J gene is TRBJ2-1, the V gene TRBV7-8; TRBD2 matches 15 bases. Germline CDR1 is SGHVS and CDR2 is FQNEAQ. The CDR3 has 18 residues. J lost 5 bases, V lost 5 bases, and 10 bases had no gene match. CDR3: CASSPGGLAGGGHNEQFF. The DNA of the CDR3 is TGTGCCAGCAGCCCAGGCGGACTAGCGGGAGGGGGTCACAATGAGCAGTTCTTC.

The V and J genes are TRBV19 and TRBJ2-3, with D perhaps matching TRBD2 (5 bases). V was pared by 5 bases and J by 12 bases, with 18 bases between. In germline, CDR1 is LNHDA, CDR2 SQIVND (reference sequence). CDR3 length: 13 residues. This CDR3 is CASSSKGLAVQYF. CDR3 in DNA: TGTGCCAGTAGTTCAAAAGGGCTAGCTGTACAGTATTTT.

The V call is TRBV6-1, the J call TRBJ1-2; D unresolved. Trimming removed 4 bases at V and 8 bases at J, with 17 bases between. Germline values: CDR1 MNHNS, CDR2 SASEGT. The CDR3 runs to 14 residues. In nucleotides, the CDR3 is TGTGCCAGCAGTGGGCGACCTGGTCGGGGAGGCTACACCTTC. It yields the protein CASSGRPGRGGYTF.

The V gene is TRBV28, the J gene TRBJ1-4; the D is unclear. Trimming stripped 7 bases from V and 6 bases from J, with 9 bases between. CDR3 size: 12 residues. CDR1 is MDHEN and CDR2 is SYDVKM in the germline V gene. The CDR3 protein is CASTVADEKLFF. The CDR3 DNA sequence: TGTGCCAGCACCGTGGCAGATGAAAAACTGTTTTTT.

This chain joins TRBV12-5 and TRBJ2-1; D is unresolved. This CDR3 has 17 residues. Germline V gene data show CDR1 as LGHNT and CDR2 as FRNRAP. Deletions cut 2 bases from V and 0 bases from J, with 14 bases between. The CDR3 is CASGLKPAFSSYNEQFF. The CDR3 bases are TGTGCTAGTGGTTTGAAGCCCGCCTTTAGCTCCTACAATGAGCAGTTCTTC.

The rearrangement links TRBV19 to TRBJ2-1, with D maybe TRBD2 (7 bases). Per the germline V gene, CDR1 is LNHDA and CDR2 is SQIVND (reference sequence). Between the trimmed V and J ends, which lost 9 bases and 5 bases, there was a span of 14 bases. This CDR3 has 13 residues. The CDR3 region has the DNA TGTGCCAGCTCCGGCGGGGGCCACAATGAGCAGTTCTTC. It encodes CASSGGGHNEQFF.

This sequence joins TRBV6-4 and TRBJ1-1; no reliable D call. Trimming removed 0 bases at V and 3 bases at J, with 5 bases between. Looked up from germline, CDR1 is MRHNA and CDR2 is SNTAGT. This CDR3 is built from 13 residues. Here the CDR3 DNA reads TGTGCCAGCAGTGACTCGAGGGACACTGAAGCTTTCTTT. This sequence encodes CASSDSRDTEAFF.

The V and J genes are TRBV7-2 and TRBJ1-2; D unclear. Germline V CDR1 and CDR2: SGHTA, FQGNSA. The CDR3 spans 13 residues. Trimming pared 1 base from V and 3 bases from J, leaving 6 bases between. The CDR3 DNA sequence: TGTGCCAGCAGCTTAGATCCAGACTATGGCTACACCTTC. Translated: CASSLDPDYGYTF. The variable domain in full, completed from reference TRBV7-2 and TRBJ1-2, reads GAGVSQSPSNKVTEKGKDVELRCDPISGHTALYWYRQSLGQGLEFLIYFQGNSAPDKSGLPSDRFSAERTGGSVSTLTIQRTQQEDSAVYLCASSLDPDYGYTFGSGTRLTVV.

This sequence joins TRBV7-6 and TRBJ2-7, with a tentative D call TRBD2 (6 bases). This CDR3 spans 12 amino acids. V was shortened by 2 bases and J by 5 bases, with 7 bases between the two germline ends. CDR1 is SGHVS and CDR2 is FNYEAQ in the germline V gene. Here the CDR3 DNA reads TGTGCCAGCAGCTTAACGGGAGACGAGCAGTACTTC. This translates into CASSLTGDEQYF.

This chain links TRBV6-1 with TRBJ1-1; TRBD1 agrees at 9 bases. The CDR3 extends over 14 amino acids. The V gene end was trimmed by 5 bases and the J gene end by 11 bases; junction bases not matched to a gene: 12. The germline gives CDR1 MNHNS, CDR2 SASEGT. As DNA, the CDR3 is TGTGCCAGCAGTCCCGGGACAGGGAGTAACGTCGCTTTCTTT. Translated, it gives CASSPGTGSNVAFF.

The chain carries TRBV28 and TRBJ2-7, with D perhaps matching TRBD2 (6 bases). The V gene's germline CDR1 is MDHEN and CDR2 SYDVKM. This CDR3 contains 14 residues. V shed 8 bases and J shed 6 bases, with 20 bases lying between them. The CDR3 spells CASCLPGTRSEQYF. CDR3 nucleotide sequence: TGTGCCAGCTGCTTACCCGGGACTCGTAGCGAGCAGTACTTC.

This rearrangement joins TRBV28 to TRBJ2-4; D might be TRBD1 (5 bases). Trimming took 4 bases from V and 15 from J, leaving 13 bases between them. This CDR3 contains 11 residues. Germline V CDR1 and CDR2: MDHEN, SYDVKM. CDR3 bases: TGTGCCAGCAGTTCCCAAAGTAGGGGGTACTTC. Translated: CASSSQSRGYF.

This sequence joins TRBV30 and TRBJ1-5; D is unresolved. The CDR3 totals 15 residues. Germline V gene data show CDR1 as GTSNPN and CDR2 as SVGIG (reference sequence). V was trimmed by 2 bases and J by 0 bases, leaving 11 bases between them. CDR3: CAWSTGFYSNQPQHF. The CDR3 DNA reads as TGTGCCTGGAGTACGGGATTTTATAGCAATCAGCCCCAGCATTTT.

This chain joins TRBV7-8 and TRBJ2-2; D remains ambiguous. Germline assignment: CDR1 SGHVS and CDR2 FQNEAQ. Between the trimmed V and J ends, which lost 8 bases and 0 bases, there was a span of 7 bases. This CDR3 has 13 residues. CDR3 DNA: TGTGCCAGCGAGCTTACGAACACCGGGGAGCTGTTTTTT. Encoded protein: CASELTNTGELFF.

For the CDR3, the DNA is TGTGCCAGCTCACCACAAGCGCAGTCACCGAACACTGAAGCTTTCTTT. Its translation: CASSPQAQSPNTEAFF. The rearrangement links TRBV18 to TRBJ1-1, with D hard to call. The length of the CDR3 is 16 residues. The germline V and J ends were trimmed by 1 base and 1 base, with 13 bases remaining between them. Germline V gene data show CDR1 as KGHSH and CDR2 as LQKENI.

The chain links TRBV11-2 to TRBJ1-2; 8 nucleotides agree with TRBD1. Germline loops: CDR1 SGHAT, CDR2 FQNNGV. The length of the CDR3 is 15 residues. V lost 2 bases and J lost 7; bases outside the gene matches: 9. The CDR3: CASSLTGATGVGYTF. The DNA for the CDR3 is TGTGCCAGCAGCTTAACTGGGGCGACAGGGGTTGGCTACACCTTC.

The V gene is TRBV30, the J gene TRBJ1-1; D is perhaps TRBD1 (5 bases). This CDR3 region has 14 residues. Germline CDR1 reads GTSNPN; CDR2 reads SVGIG (reference sequence). V lost 2 bases to trimming and J lost 1 base, with 11 bases between them. The CDR3 coding sequence is TGTGCCTGGAGTTCTTGGCAGGGGAACACTGAAGCTTTCTTT. It encodes CAWSSWQGNTEAFF.

The chain joins TRBV5-6 to TRBJ2-5, with a tentative D call TRBD1 (6 bases). CDR3 length equals 14 residues. Trimming shortened V by 4 bases and J by 5 bases, and 15 bases separated the two germline ends. CDR1 and CDR2 from the germline V gene are SGHDT and YYEEEE. CDR3 bases: TGTGCCAGCAGCCCATTGGGGGCGAGGGAGACCCAGTACTTC. It codes for CASSPLGARETQYF.

The chain joins TRBV4-3 to TRBJ1-2; 11 bases fit TRBD1. J was trimmed by 6 bases and V by 4 bases; bases with no gene match: 7. The CDR3 has 15 residues. The germline V gene has CDR1 LGHNA and CDR2 YSLEER. The DNA for the CDR3 is TGCGCCAGCAGCCTCCGAGGACAGGGGGCTAATGGCTACACCTTC. This codes for CASSLRGQGANGYTF.

The V and J genes are TRBV30 and TRBJ2-5; possibly TRBD2 for D (5 bases). V lost 2 bases and J lost 1, with 11 bases in between. The CDR3 loop spans 14 amino acids. CDR1 and CDR2 (germline): GTSNPN, SVGIG (reference sequence). CDR3 DNA: TGTGCCTGGAGTAAACTCCGGGGCCAAGAGACCCAGTACTTC. Its protein product is CAWSKLRGQETQYF.